This T cell receptor beta chain was sequenced in a study of T cell responses to AZD1222 COVID-19 vaccine. General study findings and limits: Clonal diversity was possibly underestimated, and white British individuals and females predominated among donors. Spike regions recognized by vaccine-associated CD4 TCRs spanned the protein, led by 160-218 and 743-854.

The V gene's germline CDR1 is MRHNA and CDR2 SNTAGT. This CDR3 comprises 15 residues. The V segment lost 5 bases and the J segment 2 bases; nucleotides outside the gene matches: 5. A note on this clone: What it binds is not known.

Assay used: immunoSEQ multiplex PCR; TCRdb lists only in-frame clones, some missing. The sample carries 150,000 or so clones, 80% to 90% recorded once. This sample comprised peripheral blood, obtained on day 0 of AZD1222 vaccination. This clonotype was obtained from an adult in good health. The gene calls are TRBV6-4 and TRBJ2-1, with 8 bases lining up with TRBD1. DNA for the CDR3: TGTGCCAGCAGTCAACAGGGGGGCACCTACAATGAGCAGTTCTTC. Protein sequence: CASSQQGGTYNEQFF.